These T cell receptor beta chains were read from a single sample in a study of Graves' ophthalmopathy and Graves' hyperthyroidism. Via MiXCR, TCRdb re-called the multiplex PCR reads, giving one row per CDR3 protein. The sample records under 400,000 distinct CDR3 sequences, about 17% being singletons. Material for sequencing was peripheral blood. These receptors were taken from an adult man with Graves' ophthalmopathy. The CDR3 runs from the conserved cysteine through the conserved F or W. Fields, in order: D gene, clone size, V gene, J gene, CDR3 protein, CDR3 DNA. A D gene is named only where the DNA matches it firmly. Clone size is stated in some rows and not others, as once, few, many or a class when expanded.

D: .
size: .
V: TRBV7-8
J: TRBJ1-2
CDR3: CASSFWTSRPYGYTF
DNA: TGTGCCAGCAGCTTCTGGACTTCCCGTCCCTATGGCTACACCTTC

D: TRBD1
size: many
V: TRBV6-1
J: TRBJ1-3
CDR3: CASSARDRILSGNTIYF
DNA: TGTGCCAGCAGTGCCCGGGACAGAATACTTTCTGGAAACACCATATATTTT

D: .
size: many
V: TRBV5-1
J: TRBJ1-1
CDR3: CASSGELVRNTEAFF
DNA: TGCGCCAGCAGCGGGGAGTTGGTACGGAACACTGAAGCTTTCTTT

D: .
size: many
V: TRBV27
J: TRBJ2-7
CDR3: CASSLSRPLATRSHEQYF
DNA: TGTGCCAGCAGTTTATCGAGGCCGCTAGCGACCCGGAGCCACGAGCAGTACTTC

D: .
size: many
V: TRBV10-3
J: TRBJ1-2
CDR3: CAIGQRAGNYGYTF
DNA: TGTGCCATCGGACAGAGAGCGGGAAATTATGGCTACACCTTC

D: .
size: many
V: TRBV28
J: TRBJ2-7
CDR3: CASSLFGDTYEQYF
DNA: TGTGCCAGCAGTTTATTTGGGGATACCTACGAGCAGTACTTC

D: TRBD1
size: many
V: TRBV6-1
J: TRBJ2-7
CDR3: CASSEESGTVYEQYF
DNA: TGTGCCAGCAGTGAAGAATCTGGGACAGTGTACGAGCAGTACTTC

D: TRBD1
size: many
V: TRBV7-2
J: TRBJ1-6
CDR3: CASSLGTGRVSPLHF
DNA: TGTGCCAGCAGCTTAGGGACAGGCCGTGTCTCACCCCTCCACTTT

D: .
size: many
V: TRBV24-1
J: TRBJ1-1
CDR3: CATSGTRNTEAFF
DNA: TGTGCCACCAGTGGCACAAGAAACACTGAAGCTTTCTTT

D: .
size: many
V: TRBV28
J: TRBJ1-2
CDR3: CASRMGGGGLNYGYTF
DNA: TGTGCCAGCAGGATGGGAGGTGGAGGGCTTAACTATGGCTACACCTTC

D: TRBD1
size: many
V: TRBV4-2
J: TRBJ2-7
CDR3: CASSSGDRGRYEQYF
DNA: TGTGCCAGCAGCTCCGGGGACAGGGGTCGGTACGAGCAGTACTTC

D: TRBD1
size: many
V: TRBV7-3
J: TRBJ1-1
CDR3: CASSLSGTGAMNTEAFF
DNA: TGTGCCAGCAGCCTGTCCGGGACAGGGGCTATGAACACTGAAGCTTTCTTT

D: TRBD2
size: many
V: TRBV7-8
J: TRBJ2-7
CDR3: CASSSLAGWGYEQYF
DNA: TGTGCCAGCAGCTCCTTAGCGGGGTGGGGCTACGAGCAGTACTTC

D: .
size: many
V: TRBV7-2
J: TRBJ2-4
CDR3: CASSLKDIQYF
DNA: TGTGCCAGCAGCCTGAAAGACATTCAGTACTTC

D: TRBD2
size: many
V: TRBV20-1
J: TRBJ2-7
CDR3: CSAPGSSGDQREQYF
DNA: TGCAGTGCTCCGGGGTCTAGCGGGGATCAACGGGAGCAGTACTTC

D: .
size: .
V: TRBV24-1
J: TRBJ1-5
CDR3: CATTPDSSSNQPQHF
DNA: TGTGCCACCACCCCGGACAGCAGTAGCAATCAGCCCCAGCATTTT

D: TRBD1
size: many
V: TRBV7-9
J: TRBJ2-5
CDR3: CASSSRTGRETQYF
DNA: TGTGCCAGCAGCTCTCGGACAGGGAGGGAGACCCAGTACTTC

D: TRBD1
size: few
V: TRBV28
J: TRBJ1-1
CDR3: CASSLSGGGAEAFF
DNA: TGTGCCAGCAGTTTATCAGGGGGGGGGGCTGAAGCTTTCTTT

D: TRBD2
size: many
V: TRBV10-3
J: TRBJ2-7
CDR3: CAISVGTSGSTGTEQYF
DNA: TGTGCCATCAGTGTCGGGACTAGCGGGAGTACTGGGACCGAGCAGTACTTC

D: .
size: many
V: TRBV6-6
J: TRBJ2-7
CDR3: CASSPSRQTGAPSYEQYF
DNA: TGTGCCAGCAGCCCATCGAGACAGACAGGCGCTCCTTCCTACGAGCAGTACTTC

D: .
size: many
V: TRBV30
J: TRBJ1-4
CDR3: CAWSKRDEKLFF
DNA: TGTGCCTGGAGTAAAAGGGATGAAAAACTGTTTTTT

D: .
size: .
V: TRBV2
J: TRBJ2-7
CDR3: CASTAAQGPYEQSF
DNA: TGTGCCAGCACCGCGGCACAGGGCCCCTACGAGCAGTCCTTC

D: .
size: many
V: TRBV28
J: TRBJ1-5
CDR3: CASSFVMERQPQHF
DNA: TGTGCCAGCAGCTTCGTTATGGAACGACAGCCCCAGCATTTT

D: .
size: many
V: TRBV7-9
J: TRBJ1-5
CDR3: CASSLSAQPQHF
DNA: TGTGCCAGCAGCTTAAGTGCTCAGCCCCAGCATTTT

D: .
size: .
V: TRBV6-1
J: TRBJ1-2
CDR3: CASSEDRVSAQIDGYTF
DNA: TGTGCCAGCAGTGAAGACAGGGTATCAGCTCAAATAGATGGCTACACCTTC

D: .
size: many
V: TRBV10-3
J: TRBJ1-2
CDR3: CASHSQQGGRGYGYTF
DNA: TGTGCCTCACACTCCCAACAGGGTGGTCGTGGCTATGGCTACACCTTC

D: .
size: .
V: TRBV9
J: TRBJ2-2
CDR3: CASESQAGELFF
DNA: TGTGCCAGCGAATCCCAAGCTGGGGAGCTGTTTTTT

D: .
size: many
V: TRBV6-2/TRBV6-3
J: TRBJ1-2
CDR3: CASHPRRFDYGYTF
DNA: TGTGCCAGCCACCCCAGACGGTTTGACTATGGCTACACCTTC

D: .
size: many
V: TRBV24-1
J: TRBJ1-2
CDR3: CATSHGGKNYGYTF
DNA: TGTGCCACGAGTCATGGGGGAAAAAACTATGGCTACACCTTC

D: .
size: .
V: TRBV25-1
J: TRBJ1-2
CDR3: CASSELFEGGYTF
DNA: TGTGCCAGCAGTGAACTATTTGAAGGCGGCTACACCTTC

D: .
size: many
V: TRBV24-1
J: TRBJ2-7
CDR3: CATSGVAANSYEQYF
DNA: TGTGCCACCAGTGGAGTAGCGGCGAACTCCTACGAGCAGTACTTC

D: .
size: .
V: TRBV3-1
J: TRBJ1-1
CDR3: CSSSPRDHKRTEAFF
DNA: TGTAGCAGCAGCCCACGGGACCATAAGAGGACTGAAGCTTTCTTT

D: .
size: many
V: TRBV6-2/TRBV6-3
J: TRBJ2-7
CDR3: CASSPIRGTYEQYF
DNA: TGTGCCAGCAGTCCGATTCGGGGGACCTACGAGCAGTACTTC

D: .
size: .
V: TRBV18
J: TRBJ2-7
CDR3: CASSPPQAGNEQYF
DNA: TGTGCCAGCTCACCACCTCAAGCTGGGAACGAGCAGTACTTC

D: TRBD1
size: many
V: TRBV6-2/TRBV6-3
J: TRBJ2-7
CDR3: CASRDTGTGVYEQYF
DNA: TGTGCCAGCAGGGACACCGGGACAGGGGTCTACGAGCAGTACTTC

D: .
size: many
V: TRBV6-2/TRBV6-3
J: TRBJ2-6
CDR3: CASSYRFREAGANVLTF
DNA: TGTGCCAGCAGTTACCGGTTCCGGGAAGCTGGGGCCAACGTCCTGACTTTC

D: .
size: many
V: TRBV2
J: TRBJ1-5
CDR3: CASSPVARNQPQHF
DNA: TGTGCCAGCAGTCCAGTAGCGCGCAATCAGCCCCAGCATTTT

D: .
size: many
V: TRBV30
J: TRBJ1-1
CDR3: CAWRVGANTEAFF
DNA: TGTGCCTGGAGGGTAGGGGCGAACACTGAAGCTTTCTTT

D: .
size: many
V: TRBV11-1
J: TRBJ1-5
CDR3: CASSSPGGNGNQPQHF
DNA: TGTGCCAGCAGCTCCCCGGGAGGGAATGGCAATCAGCCCCAGCATTTT

D: .
size: .
V: TRBV20-1
J: TRBJ2-7
CDR3: CSARLDNYEQYF
DNA: TGCAGTGCCCGACTAGACAACTACGAGCAGTACTTC

D: TRBD1
size: many
V: TRBV27
J: TRBJ2-7
CDR3: CASSLKRGQGGYEQYF
DNA: TGTGCCAGCAGTTTGAAACGAGGACAGGGGGGCTACGAGCAGTACTTC

D: .
size: .
V: TRBV30
J: TRBJ1-5
CDR3: CATHPQSFNQPQHF
DNA: TGTGCCACCCACCCTCAATCGTTCAATCAGCCCCAGCATTTT

D: TRBD1
size: many
V: TRBV9
J: TRBJ2-5
CDR3: CASSPRTGVGTQYF
DNA: TGTGCCAGCAGCCCGAGGACAGGCGTTGGGACCCAGTACTTC

D: TRBD1
size: many
V: TRBV30
J: TRBJ2-7
CDR3: CAWSVGQGDFYEQYF
DNA: TGTGCCTGGAGTGTGGGACAGGGCGACTTCTACGAGCAGTACTTC

D: .
size: many
V: TRBV2
J: TRBJ2-2
CDR3: CASSGLANTGELFF
DNA: TGTGCCAGCTCTGGACTTGCGAACACCGGGGAGCTGTTTTTT

D: TRBD2
size: few
V: TRBV7-2
J: TRBJ2-7
CDR3: CASSLGYSGGKDEQYF
DNA: TGTGCCAGCAGCTTAGGCTATAGCGGGGGTAAGGACGAGCAGTACTTC

D: TRBD1
size: many
V: TRBV20-1
J: TRBJ2-2
CDR3: CSARYRGFDGELFF
DNA: TGCAGTGCTAGATACAGGGGGTTTGACGGGGAGCTGTTTTTT

D: .
size: many
V: TRBV15
J: TRBJ2-5
CDR3: CATSRGGGSETQYF
DNA: TGTGCCACCAGCAGAGGTGGAGGTAGCGAGACCCAGTACTTC

D: .
size: many
V: TRBV7-2
J: TRBJ2-7
CDR3: CASSLVGTSTYEQYF
DNA: TGTGCCAGCAGCTTAGTCGGGACTTCAACCTACGAGCAGTACTTC

D: .
size: many
V: TRBV14
J: TRBJ2-2
CDR3: CASSQGSLPPGELFF
DNA: TGTGCCAGCAGCCAAGGATCGCTCCCCCCCGGGGAGCTGTTTTTT

D: .
size: many
V: TRBV30
J: TRBJ1-2
CDR3: CAWAQGSDYGYTF
DNA: TGTGCCTGGGCCCAGGGTTCGGACTATGGCTACACCTTC

D: .
size: many
V: TRBV28
J: TRBJ1-5
CDR3: CASSSRAFVGNQPQHF
DNA: TGTGCCAGCAGTTCCCGGGCGTTCGTGGGCAATCAGCCCCAGCATTTT

D: .
size: many
V: TRBV4-1
J: TRBJ1-3
CDR3: CASSQGGSEGNTIYF
DNA: TGCGCCAGCAGCCAAGGAGGTTCCGAGGGAAACACCATATATTTT

D: .
size: many
V: TRBV29-1
J: TRBJ1-6
CDR3: CRELPGPSDRLSNSPLHF
DNA: TGCAGGGAACTACCGGGACCTTCAGACCGTTTAAGTAATTCACCCCTCCACTTT

D: TRBD2
size: many
V: TRBV3-1
J: TRBJ2-5
CDR3: CASGPLLAGGYQETQYF
DNA: TGTGCCAGCGGTCCCCTTCTAGCGGGGGGGTACCAAGAGACCCAGTACTTC

D: TRBD2
size: many
V: TRBV7-2
J: TRBJ2-7
CDR3: CASSISGRPYEQYF
DNA: TGTGCCAGCAGCATTAGCGGGAGGCCCTACGAGCAGTACTTC

D: .
size: many
V: TRBV29-1
J: TRBJ2-7
CDR3: CSVEAPGRPYEQYF
DNA: TGCAGCGTTGAAGCCCCGGGACGGCCCTACGAGCAGTACTTC

D: TRBD1
size: many
V: TRBV6-4
J: TRBJ2-7
CDR3: CASSPSRGPGQGRYEQYF
DNA: TGTGCCAGCAGTCCCTCTCGGGGTCCGGGACAGGGTCGCTACGAGCAGTACTTC

D: .
size: many
V: TRBV7-9
J: TRBJ1-6
CDR3: CASSLGVGSESPLHF
DNA: TGTGCCAGCAGCTTAGGAGTGGGGTCGGAATCACCCCTCCACTTT

D: TRBD2
size: many
V: TRBV20-1
J: TRBJ2-5
CDR3: CSARDLAGIQETQYF
DNA: TGCAGTGCTAGAGATTTAGCGGGGATCCAAGAGACCCAGTACTTC